This T cell receptor (beta chain) was identified in a study of regulatory T cells in long-lasting Graves disease. At the level of the study: The antithyroid drugs taken by newly diagnosed Graves' patients had been used for under 3 months. The study, taken as a whole, reports: Persistent Graves' patients showed a TCR diversity that was lower than that of newly diagnosed ones. Favored usage of TRBV28, TRBJ1-2 and TRBJ2-5 was recorded in persistent disease.

Time point specified: newly diagnosed GD, antithyroid drugs for less than 3 months. With RNA extracted from PBMCs as input, the TCR library was made. A peripheral blood sample, 7 to 9 milliliters in volume, was drawn into EDTA tubes. To note about this clonotype: Its antigen is still unknown.

Combining iRepertoire HTBI primers with Arm-PCR of CDR3 regions, the authors built TCR beta libraries. TCRdb re-derived calls from the multiplex PCR reads in MiXCR, one entry per CDR3 protein. The data contain approximately 210,000 distinct CDR3 sequences, around 18% of them singletons. The germline CDR1 and CDR2 sequences are MNHGY and SVAAGI. V lost 3 bases, J lost 7 bases, and 14 bases lay in between. The CDR3 covers 14 residues. The receptor comes from a female donor with Graves disease. The rearrangement joins TRBV6-9 to TRBJ2-3, with D unresolved. The starting material was peripheral blood mononuclear cells (PBMCs), obtained at new diagnosis, from a patient treated with antithyroid drugs. The CDR3 reads CASSYGFIRNTQYF. For the CDR3, the DNA is TGTGCCAGCAGTTACGGCTTCATCCGAAATACGCAGTATTTT.